This T cell receptor (beta chain) was obtained from a study of T cell responses to AZD1222 COVID-19 vaccine. Whole-study findings and limits: Close to half of all spike-specific TCRs reportedly target regions of the variants that are unmutated.

TCRdb's copy holds only in-frame clones and misses some; the assay was immunoSEQ multiplex PCR. The sample carries roughly 120,000 clones, 90% to 95% recorded once. This clone has just one count. Its antigen is as yet unknown. CDR1 KGHSH and CDR2 LQKENI come from the germline V gene. V was cut by 3 bases and J by 3 bases, with 12 bases left in between. The CDR3 spans 15 residues. The chain links TRBV18 to TRBJ2-1; a possible D gene is TRBD2 (7 bases). This specimen was peripheral blood, taken on day 0 of AZD1222 vaccination. The TCR was taken from an adult in good health. The chain's CDR3 is CASSPQGRGYNEQFF. The CDR3 nucleotides read TGTGCCAGCTCACCCCAGGGGAGGGGCTACAATGAGCAGTTCTTC.